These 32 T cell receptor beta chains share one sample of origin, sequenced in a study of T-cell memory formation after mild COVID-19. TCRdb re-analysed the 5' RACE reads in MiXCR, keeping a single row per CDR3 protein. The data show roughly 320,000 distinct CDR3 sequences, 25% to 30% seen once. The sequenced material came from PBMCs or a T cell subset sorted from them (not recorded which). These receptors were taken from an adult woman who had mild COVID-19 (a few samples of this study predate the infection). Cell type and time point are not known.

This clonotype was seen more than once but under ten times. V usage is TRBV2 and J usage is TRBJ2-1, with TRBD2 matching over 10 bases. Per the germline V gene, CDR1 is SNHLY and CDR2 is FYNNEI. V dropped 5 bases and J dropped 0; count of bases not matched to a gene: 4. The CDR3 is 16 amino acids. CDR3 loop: CASSRGLAVSYNEQFF. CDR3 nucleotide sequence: TGTGCCAGCAGTCGTGGACTAGCGGTCTCCTACAATGAGCAGTTCTTC.

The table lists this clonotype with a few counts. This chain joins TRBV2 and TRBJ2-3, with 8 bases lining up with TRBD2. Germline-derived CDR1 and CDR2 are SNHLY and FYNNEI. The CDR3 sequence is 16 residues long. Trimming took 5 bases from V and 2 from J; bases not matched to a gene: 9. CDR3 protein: CASSPGASGHTDTQYF. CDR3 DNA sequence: TGTGCCAGCAGTCCTGGGGCTAGCGGGCACACAGATACGCAGTATTTT.

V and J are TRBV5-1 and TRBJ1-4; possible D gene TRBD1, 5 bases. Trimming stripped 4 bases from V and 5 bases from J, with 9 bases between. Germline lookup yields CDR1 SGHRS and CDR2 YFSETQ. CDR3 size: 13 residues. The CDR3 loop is CASSVGDNEKLFF. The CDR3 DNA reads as TGCGCCAGCAGCGTCGGGGACAATGAAAAACTGTTTTTT.

The CDR3 nucleotides read TGTGCCAGCAGCCAAGCTGATAGAGGACTAGCGGGGAGGTACGAGCAGTACTTC. Encoded protein: CASSQADRGLAGRYEQYF. V is TRBV3-1 and J is TRBJ2-7, with 12 bases lining up with TRBD2. This CDR3 comprises 18 residues. The V and J ends lost 1 base and 4 bases, in that order; junction bases with no gene match: 11. Germline-derived CDR1 and CDR2 are LGHDT and YNNKEL (reference sequence).

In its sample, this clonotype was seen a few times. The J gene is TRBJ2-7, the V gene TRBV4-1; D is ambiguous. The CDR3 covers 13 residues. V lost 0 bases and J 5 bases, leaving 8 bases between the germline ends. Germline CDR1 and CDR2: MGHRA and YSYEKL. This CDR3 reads CASSQDRSHEQYF. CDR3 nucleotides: TGCGCCAGCAGCCAAGATCGATCCCACGAGCAGTACTTC.

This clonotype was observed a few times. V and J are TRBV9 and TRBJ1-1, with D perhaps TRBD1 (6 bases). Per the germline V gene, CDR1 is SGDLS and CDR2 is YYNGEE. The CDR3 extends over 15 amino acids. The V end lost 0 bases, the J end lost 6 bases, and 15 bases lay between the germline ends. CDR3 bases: TGTGCCAGCAGCGTAGGGCCGGGGGCAAACCCTGAAGCTTTCTTT. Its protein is CASSVGPGANPEAFF. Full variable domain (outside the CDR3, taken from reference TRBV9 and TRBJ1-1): DSGVTQTPKHLITATGQRVTLRCSPRSGDLSVYWYQQSLDQGLQFLIQYYNGEERAKGNILERFSAQQFPDLHSELNLSSLELGDSALYFCASSVGPGANPEAFFGQGTRLTVV.

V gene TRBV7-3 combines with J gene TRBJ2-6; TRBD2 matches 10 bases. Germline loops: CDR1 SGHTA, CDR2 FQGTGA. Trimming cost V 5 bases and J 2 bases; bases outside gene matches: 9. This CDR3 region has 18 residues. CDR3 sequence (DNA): TGTGCCAGCAGCCCAACTGGGACTAGCGAGACTGGGGCCAACGTCCTGACTTTC. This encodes CASSPTGTSETGANVLTF.

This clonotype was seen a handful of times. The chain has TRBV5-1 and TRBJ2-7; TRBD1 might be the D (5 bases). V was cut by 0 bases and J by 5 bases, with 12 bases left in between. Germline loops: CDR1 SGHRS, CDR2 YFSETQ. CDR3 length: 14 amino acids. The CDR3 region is CASSLGQNFNEQYF. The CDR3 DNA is TGCGCCAGCAGCTTGGGACAGAACTTCAACGAGCAGTACTTC. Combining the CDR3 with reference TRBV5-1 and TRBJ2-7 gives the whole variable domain KAGVTQTPRYLIKTRGQQVTLSCSPISGHRSVSWYQQTPGQGLQFLFEYFSETQRNKGNFPGRFSGRQFSNSRSEMNVSTLELGDSALYLCASSLGQNFNEQYFGPGTRLTVT.

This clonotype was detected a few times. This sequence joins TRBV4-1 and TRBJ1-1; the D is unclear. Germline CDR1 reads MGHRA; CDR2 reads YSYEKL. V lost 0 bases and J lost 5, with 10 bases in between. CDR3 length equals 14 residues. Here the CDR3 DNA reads TGCGCCAGCAGCCAAGACATTGACTGGACTGAAGCTTTCTTT. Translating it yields CASSQDIDWTEAFF.

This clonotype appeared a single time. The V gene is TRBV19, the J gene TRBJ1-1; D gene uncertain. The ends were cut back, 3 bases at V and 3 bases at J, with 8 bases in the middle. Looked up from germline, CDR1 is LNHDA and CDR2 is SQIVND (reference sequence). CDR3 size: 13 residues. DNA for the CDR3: TGTGCCAGTAGTATCGGCAGGTACACTGAAGCTTTCTTT. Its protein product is CASSIGRYTEAFF.

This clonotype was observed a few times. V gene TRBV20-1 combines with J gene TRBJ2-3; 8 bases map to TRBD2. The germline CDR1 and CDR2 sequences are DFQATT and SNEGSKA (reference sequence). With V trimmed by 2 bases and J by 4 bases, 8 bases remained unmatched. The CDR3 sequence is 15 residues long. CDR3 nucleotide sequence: TGCAGTGCTAGATACTTAGCGGGAAGGGCAGATACGCAGTATTTT. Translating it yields CSARYLAGRADTQYF.

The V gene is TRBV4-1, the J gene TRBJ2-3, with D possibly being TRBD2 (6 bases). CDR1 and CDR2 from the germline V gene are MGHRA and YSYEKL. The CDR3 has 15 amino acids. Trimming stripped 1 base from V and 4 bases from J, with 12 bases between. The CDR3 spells CASSQGAGGSDTQYF. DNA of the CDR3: TGCGCCAGCAGCCAAGGGGCTGGAGGGTCAGATACGCAGTATTTT.

The CDR3 region has the DNA TGTGCCAGCAGCTTTGCTAGCTCCAAGGCAGGTGAGCAGTTCTTC. Its translation is CASSFASSKAGEQFF. The chain recombines TRBV7-3 with TRBJ2-1; D is possibly TRBD2 (5 bases). The germline gives CDR1 SGHTA, CDR2 FQGTGA. Trimming took off 3 bases at V and 9 bases at J, with 18 bases between the two ends. This CDR3 has 15 amino acids.

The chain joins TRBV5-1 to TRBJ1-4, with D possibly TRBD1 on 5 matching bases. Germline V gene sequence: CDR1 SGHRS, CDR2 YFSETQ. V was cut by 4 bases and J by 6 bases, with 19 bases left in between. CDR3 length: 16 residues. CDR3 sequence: CASSTLPGRLDEKLFF. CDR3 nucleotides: TGCGCCAGCAGCACTCTACCGGGACGACTAGATGAAAAACTGTTTTTT.

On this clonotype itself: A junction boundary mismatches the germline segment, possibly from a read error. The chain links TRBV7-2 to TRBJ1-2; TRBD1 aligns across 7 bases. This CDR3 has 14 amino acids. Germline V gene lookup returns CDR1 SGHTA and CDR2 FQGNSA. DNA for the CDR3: TGTGCCAGAAGCTTTGGGACAGCTAACTATGGCTACACCTTC. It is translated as CARSFGTANYGYTF.

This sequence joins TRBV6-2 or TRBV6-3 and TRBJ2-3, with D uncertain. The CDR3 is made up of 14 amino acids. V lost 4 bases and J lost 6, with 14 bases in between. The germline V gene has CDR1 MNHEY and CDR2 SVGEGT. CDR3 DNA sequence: TGTGCCAGCAGTTGGCCTAGTCTGGGGGATACGCAGTATTTT. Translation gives CASSWPSLGDTQYF.

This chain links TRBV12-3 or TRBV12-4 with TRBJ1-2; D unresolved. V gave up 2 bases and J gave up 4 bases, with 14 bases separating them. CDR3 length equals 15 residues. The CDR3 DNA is TGTGCCAGCAGTTTAATGGGCGGCCAACCCTATGGCTACACCTTC. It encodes CASSLMGGQPYGYTF.

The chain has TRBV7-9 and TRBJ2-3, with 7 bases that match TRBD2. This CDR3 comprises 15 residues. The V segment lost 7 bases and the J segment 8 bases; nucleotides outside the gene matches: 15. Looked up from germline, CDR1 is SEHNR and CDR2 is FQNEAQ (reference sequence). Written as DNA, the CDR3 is TGTGCCAGCATCAACTACGGAGGGAGGGCAGTTACGCAGTATTTT. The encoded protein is CASINYGGRAVTQYF.

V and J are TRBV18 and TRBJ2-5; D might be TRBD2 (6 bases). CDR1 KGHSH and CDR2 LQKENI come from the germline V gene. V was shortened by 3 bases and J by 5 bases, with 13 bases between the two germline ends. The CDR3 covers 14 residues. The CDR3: CASSPGSGLETQYF. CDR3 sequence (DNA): TGTGCCAGCTCACCTGGCAGCGGGCTCGAGACCCAGTACTTC.

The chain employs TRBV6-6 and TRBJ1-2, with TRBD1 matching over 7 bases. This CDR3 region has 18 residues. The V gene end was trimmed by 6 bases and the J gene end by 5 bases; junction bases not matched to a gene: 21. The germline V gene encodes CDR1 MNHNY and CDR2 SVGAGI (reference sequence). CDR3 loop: CASRASRTGFFPQYGYTF. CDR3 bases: TGTGCCAGCAGGGCCTCTCGGACAGGTTTTTTTCCCCAATATGGCTACACCTTC.

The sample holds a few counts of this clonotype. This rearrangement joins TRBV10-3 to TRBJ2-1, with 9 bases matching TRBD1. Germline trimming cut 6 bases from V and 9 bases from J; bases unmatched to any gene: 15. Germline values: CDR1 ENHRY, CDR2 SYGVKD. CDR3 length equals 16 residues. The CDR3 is CAISLEDRGKGGEQFF. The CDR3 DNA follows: TGTGCCATCAGCCTCGAGGACAGGGGTAAGGGTGGTGAGCAGTTCTTC.

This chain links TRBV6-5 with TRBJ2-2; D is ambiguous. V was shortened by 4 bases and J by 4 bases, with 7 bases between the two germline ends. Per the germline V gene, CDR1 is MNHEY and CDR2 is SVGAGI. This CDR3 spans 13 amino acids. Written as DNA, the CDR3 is TGTGCCAGCAGTTCTACCTTCACCGGGGAGCTGTTTTTT. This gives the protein CASSSTFTGELFF.

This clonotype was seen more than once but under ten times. CDR3 sequence (DNA): TGTGCCAGCAGCGTAAGCGGGGATCAGCCCCAGCATTTT. Its translation: CASSVSGDQPQHF. The rearrangement uses TRBV9 and TRBJ1-5; D unresolved. Germline CDR1 reads SGDLS; CDR2 reads YYNGEE. The CDR3 length is 13 residues. The ends were cut back, 1 base at V and 5 bases at J, with 7 bases in the middle.

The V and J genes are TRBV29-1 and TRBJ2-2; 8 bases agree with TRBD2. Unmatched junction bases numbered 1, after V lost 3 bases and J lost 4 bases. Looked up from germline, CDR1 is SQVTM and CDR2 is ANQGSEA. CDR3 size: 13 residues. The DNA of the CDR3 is TGCAGCGTTGAGCGGGGGGTCACCGGGGAGCTGTTTTTT. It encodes CSVERGVTGELFF.

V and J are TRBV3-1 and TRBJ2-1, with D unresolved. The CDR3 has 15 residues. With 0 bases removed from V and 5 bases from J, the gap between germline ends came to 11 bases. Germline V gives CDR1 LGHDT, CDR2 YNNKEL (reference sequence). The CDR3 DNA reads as TGTGCCAGCAGCCAAGATCAGGCCAGACACAATGAGCAGTTCTTC. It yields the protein CASSQDQARHNEQFF.

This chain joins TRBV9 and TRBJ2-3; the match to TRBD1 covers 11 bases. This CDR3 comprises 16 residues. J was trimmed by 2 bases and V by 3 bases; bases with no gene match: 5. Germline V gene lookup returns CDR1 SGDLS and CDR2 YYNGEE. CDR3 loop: CASSEGTGGFTDTQYF. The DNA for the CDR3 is TGTGCCAGCAGCGAGGGGACAGGGGGTTTCACAGATACGCAGTATTTT.

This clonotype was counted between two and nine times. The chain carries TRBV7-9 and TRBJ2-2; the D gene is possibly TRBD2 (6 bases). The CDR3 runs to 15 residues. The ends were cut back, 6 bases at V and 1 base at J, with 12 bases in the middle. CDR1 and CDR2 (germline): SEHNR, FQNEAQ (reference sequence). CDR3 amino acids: CASRSGLLNTGELFF. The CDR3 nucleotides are TGTGCCAGCAGGTCGGGACTCCTGAACACCGGGGAGCTGTTTTTT.

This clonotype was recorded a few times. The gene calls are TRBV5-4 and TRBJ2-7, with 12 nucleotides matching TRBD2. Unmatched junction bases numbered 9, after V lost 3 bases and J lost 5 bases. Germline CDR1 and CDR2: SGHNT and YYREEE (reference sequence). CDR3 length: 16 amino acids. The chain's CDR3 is CASSSRLAGEDHEQYF. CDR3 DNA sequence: TGTGCCAGCAGCTCCCGACTAGCGGGAGAGGACCACGAGCAGTACTTC. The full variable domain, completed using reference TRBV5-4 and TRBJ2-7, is ETGVTQSPTHLIKTRGQQVTLRCSSQSGHNTVSWYQQALGQGPQFIFQYYREEENGRGNFPPRFSGLQFPNYSSELNVNALELDDSALYLCASSSRLAGEDHEQYFGPGTRLTVT.

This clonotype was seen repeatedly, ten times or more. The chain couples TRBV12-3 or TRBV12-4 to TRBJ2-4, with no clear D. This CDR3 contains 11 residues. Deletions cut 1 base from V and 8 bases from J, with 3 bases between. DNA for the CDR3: TGTGCCAGCAGTTTAGGCGACATTCAGTACTTC. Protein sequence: CASSLGDIQYF.

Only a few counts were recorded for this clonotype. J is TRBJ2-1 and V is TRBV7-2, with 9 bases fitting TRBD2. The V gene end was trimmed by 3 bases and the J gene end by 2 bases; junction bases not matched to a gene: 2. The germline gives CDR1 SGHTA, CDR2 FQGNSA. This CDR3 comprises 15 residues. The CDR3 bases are TGTGCCAGCAGCTTGACTAGCGGCCCCTACAATGAGCAGTTCTTC. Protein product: CASSLTSGPYNEQFF.

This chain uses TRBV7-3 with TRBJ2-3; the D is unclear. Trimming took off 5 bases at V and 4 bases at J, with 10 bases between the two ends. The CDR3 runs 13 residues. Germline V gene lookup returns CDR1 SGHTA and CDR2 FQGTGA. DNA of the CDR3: TGTGCCAGCAGCCCCGGAGACCCAGATACGCAGTATTTT. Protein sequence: CASSPGDPDTQYF.

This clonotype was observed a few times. The CDR3 bases are TGTGCCAGCAGTTTACCGGGAAATCAGCCCCAGCATTTT. This gives the protein CASSLPGNQPQHF. The chain joins TRBV12-3 or TRBV12-4 to TRBJ1-5; D is undetermined. V lost 2 bases to trimming and J lost 4 bases, with 6 bases between them. CDR3 length equals 13 residues.